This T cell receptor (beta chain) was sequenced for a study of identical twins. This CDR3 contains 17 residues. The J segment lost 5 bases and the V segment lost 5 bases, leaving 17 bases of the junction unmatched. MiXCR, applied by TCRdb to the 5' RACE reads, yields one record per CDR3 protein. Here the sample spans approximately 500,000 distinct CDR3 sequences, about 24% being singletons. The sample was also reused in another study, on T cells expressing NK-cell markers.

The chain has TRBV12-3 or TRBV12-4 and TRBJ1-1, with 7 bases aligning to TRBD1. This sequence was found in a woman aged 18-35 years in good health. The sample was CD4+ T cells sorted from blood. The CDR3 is CASSRRTGGTLGTEAFF. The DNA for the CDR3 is TGTGCCAGCAGTCGAAGGACAGGTGGAACTCTGGGGACTGAAGCTTTCTTT.